Shown below are 16 T cell receptor beta chains from a single sample sequenced in a study of cytomegalovirus exposure and HLA in healthy donors. A multiplex PCR was run with 60 Vbeta primers and 13 Jbeta primers. Profiled with immunoSEQ multiplex PCR; TCRdb holds only in-frame clones, not every one. This table holds about 160,000 clones. The specimen was PBMCs. The receptors derive from a man aged 25-40 years in good health and CMV-seronegative.

This chain connects TRBV19 to TRBJ2-1; 13 bases match TRBD2. Germline loops: CDR1 LNHDA, CDR2 SQIVND (reference sequence). Trimming removed 5 bases from V and 10 bases from J; junction bases left unmatched: 8. The CDR3 consists of 15 residues. CDR3 in amino acids: CASSPGTSGALEQFF. The CDR3 DNA reads as TGTGCCAGTAGTCCCGGGACTAGCGGGGCCTTAGAGCAGTTCTTC. The full variable domain, completed using reference TRBV19 and TRBJ2-1, is DGGITQSPKYLFRKEGQNVTLSCEQNLNHDAMYWYRQDPGQGLRLIYYSQIVNDFQKGDIAEGYSVSREKKESFPLTVTSAQKNPTAFYLCASSPGTSGALEQFFGPGTRLTVL.

The chain is built from TRBV10-2 and TRBJ2-1, with 14 bases identical to TRBD2. V lost 8 bases, J lost 7 bases, and 7 bases stayed unmatched. The V gene's germline CDR1 is WSHSY and CDR2 SAAADI. The CDR3 runs 15 residues. In DNA, the CDR3 is TGCGCCAGCCGACTAGCGGGAGGGTTGGGAAATGAGCAGTTCTTC. Its protein is CASRLAGGLGNEQFF.

The V gene is TRBV10-3, the J gene TRBJ2-7; 8 positions agree with TRBD1. V lost 5 bases and J lost 7; bases outside the gene matches: 13. Looked up from germline, CDR1 is ENHRY and CDR2 is SYGVKD. The CDR3 has 15 residues. In DNA, the CDR3 is TGTGCCATCAGTCTTAGTGACAGGGGTGTCGGAGAGCAGTACTTC. Residues: CAISLSDRGVGEQYF.

The chain has TRBV6-5 and TRBJ1-1; D perhaps matches TRBD1 (5 bases). From germline, CDR1 is MNHEY and CDR2 SVGAGI. V shed 2 bases and J shed 2 bases, with 12 bases lying between them. The CDR3 runs to 15 residues. The CDR3 DNA follows: TGTGCCAGCAGTTACGCAGACAGTCCCAACACTGAAGCTTTCTTT. The encoded protein is CASSYADSPNTEAFF.

The genes are TRBV7-7 and TRBJ2-1; tentatively, D is TRBD2 (6 bases). The CDR3 covers 15 residues. With 4 bases removed from V and 7 bases from J, the gap between germline ends came to 17 bases. CDR1 SSHAT and CDR2 FNYEAQ come from the germline V gene (reference sequence). CDR3 sequence (DNA): TGTGCCAGCAGCTCGTCCCGGGACGCGGGGAATGAGCAGTTCTTC. Encoded protein: CASSSSRDAGNEQFF.

The CDR3 is CASSLGQMNTEAFF. DNA of the CDR3: TGTGCCAGCAGCTTGGGACAGATGAACACTGAAGCTTTCTTT. The chain carries TRBV7-7 and TRBJ1-1; 7 bases line up with TRBD1. The CDR3 totals 14 residues. Unmatched junction bases numbered 1, after V lost 3 bases and J lost 0 bases. Germline-derived CDR1 and CDR2 are SSHAT and FNYEAQ (reference sequence).

The chain carries TRBV7-3 and TRBJ2-3, with D hard to call. There are 13 residues in the CDR3. Germline CDR1 SGHTA, CDR2 FQGTGA. The ends were cut back, 2 bases at V and 5 bases at J, with 8 bases in the middle. CDR3 DNA: TGTGCCAGCAGCTTATTGACGGGAGATACGCAGTATTTT. Protein: CASSLLTGDTQYF.

The genes are TRBV19 and TRBJ2-7; D perhaps matches TRBD1 (5 bases). The V and J ends lost 5 bases and 2 bases respectively, with 7 bases between them. Germline CDR1 reads LNHDA; CDR2 reads SQIVND (reference sequence). The CDR3 is 12 amino acids. The CDR3 nucleotides are TGTGCCAGTAGTGACAGAACCTACGAGCAGTACTTC. This gives the protein CASSDRTYEQYF.

The chain uses TRBV6-1 and TRBJ1-3; D gene uncertain. The V end lost 10 bases, the J end lost 0 bases, and 13 bases lay between the germline ends. This CDR3 comprises 14 residues. Germline V CDR1 and CDR2: MNHNS, SASEGT. The CDR3 sequence: CATREGSSGNTIYF. CDR3 nucleotide sequence: TGTGCCACAAGGGAGGGCAGCTCTGGAAACACCATATATTTT.

The rearrangement joins TRBV11-2 to TRBJ1-5, with D perhaps matching TRBD1 (6 bases). This CDR3 spans 15 amino acids. Germline CDR1 SGHAT, CDR2 FQNNGV. Deletions cut 5 bases from V and 3 bases from J, with 14 bases between. CDR3 region: CASSRGGQNNQPQHF. The DNA of the CDR3 is TGTGCCAGCAGCAGGGGGGGACAAAACAATCAGCCCCAGCATTTT.

The gene calls are TRBV10-3 and TRBJ2-7, with 8 bases identical to TRBD1. Germline V gene data show CDR1 as ENHRY and CDR2 as SYGVKD. The V gene end was trimmed by 4 bases and the J gene end by 1 base; junction bases not matched to a gene: 6. This CDR3 has 15 residues. CDR3 protein: CAISGGTGQSYEQYF. The CDR3 DNA is TGTGCCATCAGTGGGGGGACAGGACAATCCTACGAGCAGTACTTC.

This chain uses TRBV4-2 with TRBJ2-1; 12 bases agree with TRBD2. Germline values: CDR1 LGHNA, CDR2 YNFKEQ. V trimming: 3 bases; J trimming: 2 bases; junction bases outside the gene matches: 14. The CDR3 is made up of 20 amino acids. The DNA of the CDR3 is TGTGCCAGCAGCCACCCCGAATCCCCGACTAGCGGGGGCGCCTACAATGAGCAGTTCTTC. Its translation: CASSHPESPTSGGAYNEQFF.

Of note for this clone: The junction does not match germline at one end; this may be a read error. The CDR3 protein is CSAETSYEQYF. CDR3 DNA sequence: TGCAGCGCTGAAACATCCTACGAGCAGTACTTC. The rearrangement uses TRBV29-1 and TRBJ2-7; D is unresolved. The CDR3 consists of 11 residues. Germline V lookup: CDR1 SQVTM, CDR2 ANQGSEA.

In the case of this clone: At one boundary the junction diverges from the germline segment, which might be a read error. This rearrangement joins TRBV9 to TRBJ2-7; D is possibly TRBD2 (6 bases). The length of the CDR3 is 15 residues. Germline CDR1 reads SGDLS; CDR2 reads YYNGEE. The CDR3 loop reads CTSSVFGTPGSEQYF. As DNA, the CDR3 is TGTACCAGCAGCGTCTTTGGGACTCCCGGCAGCGAGCAGTACTTC.

The chain couples TRBV5-6 to TRBJ2-1; 13 bases match TRBD2. V trimming: 2 bases; J trimming: 9 bases; junction bases outside the gene matches: 5. CDR1 and CDR2 (germline): SGHDT, YYEEEE. The CDR3 sequence is 15 residues long. Written as DNA, the CDR3 is TGTGCCAGCAGCTTTACTAGCGGGAGGGGTAGTGAGCAGTTCTTC. Protein: CASSFTSGRGSEQFF. Looking up the rest from reference TRBV5-6 and TRBJ2-1 gives the full variable domain: DAGVTQSPTHLIKTRGQQVTLRCSPKSGHDTVSWYQQALGQGPQFIFQYYEEEERQRGNFPDRFSGHQFPNYSSELNVNALLLGDSALYLCASSFTSGRGSEQFFGPGTRLTVL.

This sequence joins TRBV7-2 and TRBJ1-1; possibly TRBD1 for D (5 bases). The CDR3 runs to 15 residues. V gave up 3 bases and J gave up 10 bases, with 21 bases separating them. The germline V gene has CDR1 SGHTA and CDR2 FQGNSA. The CDR3 protein is CASSFGRGSSSGAFF. The CDR3 DNA sequence: TGTGCCAGCAGCTTTGGTCGGGGGTCCTCCTCCGGAGCTTTCTTT.